Presented here are 11 T cell receptor beta chains from one specimen sequenced in a study of cytomegalovirus exposure and HLA in healthy donors (dated by TCRdb to between 2016 and 2019). The library was obtained by the immunoSEQ multiplex PCR assay. The multiplex PCR relied on a mix of 60 forward primers for TCR Vbeta segments and 13 reverse primers for TCR Jbeta segments. Drawn from immuneACCESS, this table holds only the in-frame rearrangements with V and J called that TCRdb kept. Clones are partly lost; checked studies trace under half to an unresolved V gene and leave the rest unexplained. The sample table shows about 95,000 clones, and around 79% are seen once. Jointly, the top ten make up around 5% of the sample. Sequenced material: PBMCs. All receptors derive from a woman aged 40 to 50 in good health and CMV-seronegative.

The chain uses TRBV6-1 and TRBJ2-7; TRBD2 might be the D (6 bases). There are 16 residues in the CDR3. The ends were cut back, 0 bases at V and 5 bases at J, with 17 bases in the middle. The germline CDR1 and CDR2 sequences are MNHNS and SASEGT. CDR3 residues: CASSEALHGGGNEQYF. CDR3 DNA: TGTGCCAGCAGTGAAGCGCTTCATGGAGGAGGGAACGAGCAGTACTTC.

J is TRBJ2-1 and V is TRBV7-9; 8 positions match TRBD1. J lost 1 base, V lost 5 bases, and 7 bases had no gene match. The CDR3 sequence is 16 residues long. Germline-derived CDR1 and CDR2 are SEHNR and FQNEAQ (reference sequence). CDR3 bases: TGTGCCAGCAGCACGGGACAGGTAGCGTCCTACAATGAGCAGTTCTTC. Its translation: CASSTGQVASYNEQFF.

The sample holds one count of this clone. The chain links TRBV27 to TRBJ1-5, with D possibly being TRBD1 (5 bases). Trimming removed 6 bases from V and 2 bases from J, with 8 bases in between. Germline lookup yields CDR1 MNHEY and CDR2 SMNVEV (reference sequence). The CDR3 covers 13 residues. CDR3 region: CASSQGGNQPQHF. CDR3 DNA: TGTGCCAGCAGCCAAGGGGGCAATCAGCCCCAGCATTTT.

This clone has just a few counts. The chain is built from TRBV27 and TRBJ2-7; 10 nucleotides align to TRBD1. CDR3 length: 15 residues. Germline CDR1 MNHEY, CDR2 SMNVEV (reference sequence). V trimming: 2 bases; J trimming: 4 bases; junction bases outside the gene matches: 5. CDR3 in amino acids: CASSLRRDRGYEQYF. The CDR3 bases are TGTGCCAGCAGTTTACGTCGGGACAGGGGATACGAGCAGTACTTC.

This rearrangement joins TRBV18 to TRBJ1-1; D remains unclear. V was shortened by 1 base and J by 5 bases, with 5 bases between the two germline ends. This CDR3 comprises 12 residues. In germline, CDR1 is KGHSH, CDR2 LQKENI. CDR3 amino acids: CASSPRETEAFF. CDR3 bases: TGTGCCAGCTCACCACGCGAGACTGAAGCTTTCTTT.

V and J are TRBV9 and TRBJ2-7; a possible D gene is TRBD1 (5 bases). The CDR3 extends over 13 amino acids. The germline gives CDR1 SGDLS, CDR2 YYNGEE. Trimming removed 0 bases from V and 5 bases from J, with 9 bases in between. The CDR3 loop reads CASSVDQGDEQYF. CDR3 coding DNA: TGTGCCAGCAGCGTAGATCAGGGCGACGAGCAGTACTTC.

This chain links TRBV11-2 with TRBJ1-1, with D hard to call. Trimming removed 7 bases from V and 7 bases from J, with 13 bases in between. CDR3 length equals 12 residues. Germline V gene data show CDR1 as SGHAT and CDR2 as FQNNGV. CDR3 residues: CASTDTEIEAFF. The CDR3 coding sequence is TGTGCCAGCACCGACACCGAGATTGAAGCTTTCTTT. The variable domain in full, with the rest retrieved from reference TRBV11-2 and TRBJ1-1, is EAGVAQSPRYKIIEKRQSVAFWCNPISGHATLYWYQQILGQGPKLLIQFQNNGVVDDSQLPKDRFSAERLKGVDSTLKIQPAKLEDSAVYLCASTDTEIEAFFGQGTRLTVV.

The rearrangement links TRBV4-3 to TRBJ1-5; tentative D call: TRBD1 (6 bases). The CDR3 contains 21 residues. Trimming pared 0 bases from V and 0 bases from J, leaving 24 bases between. Germline CDR1 and CDR2: LGHNA and YSLEER. The CDR3 protein is CASSQELMMTGLPTSNQPQHF. As DNA, the CDR3 is TGCGCCAGCAGCCAAGAATTGATGATGACAGGTTTACCTACTAGCAATCAGCCCCAGCATTTT.

The chain uses TRBV9 and TRBJ1-3; the D is unclear. This CDR3 has 14 amino acids. V lost 3 bases to trimming and J lost 0 bases, with 7 bases between them. Germline V gene data show CDR1 as SGDLS and CDR2 as YYNGEE. CDR3 residues: CASSGGSSGNTIYF. CDR3 nucleotides: TGTGCCAGCAGCGGTGGCAGCTCTGGAAACACCATATATTTT.

This rearrangement joins TRBV30 to TRBJ1-2; D possibly corresponds to TRBD1 (5 bases). The CDR3 is made up of 13 amino acids. The germline CDR1 and CDR2 sequences are GTSNPN and SVGIG (reference sequence). The V and J ends lost 5 bases and 0 bases respectively, with 10 bases between them. Written as DNA, the CDR3 is TGTGCCTGGCAGCAGACAGCTAACTATGGCTACACCTTC. Its translation is CAWQQTANYGYTF.

The rearrangement links TRBV5-6 to TRBJ2-5; D gene uncertain. The germline V gene encodes CDR1 SGHDT and CDR2 YYEEEE. V was cut by 4 bases and J by 6 bases, with 13 bases left in between. The CDR3 extends over 13 amino acids. CDR3 loop: CASSVTHLQTQYF. The DNA for the CDR3 is TGTGCCAGCAGCGTCACCCATCTACAGACCCAGTACTTC.